This T cell receptor (beta chain) appears in the sequencing data of a study of OX40 agonist ivuxolimab in advanced cancers. Whole-study context: Those enrolled were 82.7% male, with a mean age of around 55 years and ages from 23 to 79. A partial response was reached by three patients: one with hepatocellular carcinoma and two with cutaneous melanoma.

The junction had 6 bases not matched to a gene; V was cut back by 0 bases and J by 3 bases. Germline CDR1 and CDR2: PRHDT and FYEKMQ (reference sequence). CDR3 length equals 16 residues. This clone was recorded a few times. Clones were sequenced by immunoSEQ multiplex PCR, and TCRdb holds only the in-frame ones, with some missing. The repertoire holds under 45,000 clones, with roughly 77% as singletons. The chain carries TRBV13 and TRBJ1-2; TRBD1 matches 8 bases. Sequenced here: CD4+ or CD8+ T cells sorted from blood, sampled in a trial of the OX40 agonist ivuxolimab. The source of this sequence is an adult with an advanced solid tumor such as melanoma, head and neck, liver or kidney cancer. CDR3 amino acids: CASSLGTGENYYGYTF. CDR3 DNA: TGTGCCAGCAGCTTAGGGACAGGGGAAAACTACTATGGCTACACCTTC.